The following is a TCR beta chain sequence with its context. Generated by immunoSEQ multiplex PCR, the TCRdb table keeps only in-frame clones and is missing some. The sample yields a few million clones, approximately 92% seen once. Positively selected for CCR7, the CD45RO-negative cells used as naive CD8 cells excluded terminally differentiated effector memory CD45RA+ cells. From germline, CDR1 is MGHRA and CDR2 YSYEKL. The CDR3 spans 17 residues. Trimming left V 4 bases short and J 1 base short, with 17 bases between. The data stem from a study of shared clonotypes between healthy human individuals. As for the study in general: Three CD4 naive, three CD4 memory, two CD8 naive and one CD8 memory plate were used per donor.

Sequencing was carried out using naive CD8+ T cells from PBMCs. The chain joins TRBV4-1 to TRBJ2-1; unclear D gene. The TCR comes from a man between 18 and 29 years old in good health. Some clones in this sample may be carry-over from other donors' samples. Here the CDR3 DNA reads TGCGCCAGCAGCCTTCCCGGACGGCTAGTATCCTACAATGAGCAGTTCTTC. This translates into CASSLPGRLVSYNEQFF.